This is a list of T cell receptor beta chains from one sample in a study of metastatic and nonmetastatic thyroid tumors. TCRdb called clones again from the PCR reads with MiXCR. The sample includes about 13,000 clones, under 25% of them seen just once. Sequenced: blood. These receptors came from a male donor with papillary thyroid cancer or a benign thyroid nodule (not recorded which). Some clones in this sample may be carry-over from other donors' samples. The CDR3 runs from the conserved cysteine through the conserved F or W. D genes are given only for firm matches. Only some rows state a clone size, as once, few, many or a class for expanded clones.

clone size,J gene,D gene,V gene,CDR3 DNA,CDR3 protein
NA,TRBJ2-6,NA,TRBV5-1,TGCGCCAGCGGAACCACAGGAACCTCTGGGGCCAACGTCCTGACTTTC,CASGTTGTSGANVLTF
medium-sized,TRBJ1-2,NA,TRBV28,TGTGCCAGCTTCGGACAGAACTATGGCTACACCTTC,CASFGQNYGYTF
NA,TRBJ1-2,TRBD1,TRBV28,TGTGCCAGCAGTTCCGGACAGGGGGATGGCTACACCTTC,CASSSGQGDGYTF
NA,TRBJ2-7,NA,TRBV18,TGTGCCAGCTCACCACTCGGGACTGCCTTAGGGGAGCAGTACTTC,CASSPLGTALGEQYF
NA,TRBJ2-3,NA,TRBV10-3,TGTGCCATCAGTGTAGGGGACAAGAGCACAGATACGCAGTATTTT,CAISVGDKSTDTQYF
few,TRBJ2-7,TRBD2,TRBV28,TGTGCCAGCAGGTTAGCGGGTAGCTACGAGCAGTACTTC,CASRLAGSYEQYF
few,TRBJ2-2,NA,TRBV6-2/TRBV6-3,TGTGCCAGCAGTTACACAGGAAACACCGGGGAGCTGTTTTTT,CASSYTGNTGELFF
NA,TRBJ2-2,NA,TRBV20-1,TGCAGTGCTAGAGATATGAGCGTTAAGAACACCGGGGAGCTGTTTTTT,CSARDMSVKNTGELFF
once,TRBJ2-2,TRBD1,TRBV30,TGTGCCTGGAGTCGGACAGGGAGCGACACCGGGGAGCTGTTTTTT,CAWSRTGSDTGELFF
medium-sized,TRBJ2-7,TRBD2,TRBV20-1,TGCAGTGCTAGAGAGGGACTAGCGGCTTTCGAGCAGTACTTC,CSAREGLAAFEQYF
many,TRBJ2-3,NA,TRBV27,TGTGCCAGCAGTCGGAGATTCACAGATACGCAGTATTTT,CASSRRFTDTQYF
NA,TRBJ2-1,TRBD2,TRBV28,TGTGCCAGCAGCACGAAGCTAGCGGACTCCTGCAATGAGCAGTTCTTC,CASSTKLADSCNEQFF
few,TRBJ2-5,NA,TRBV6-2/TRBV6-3,TGTGCCAGCGGAGGGACAGAGCAAGAGACCCAGTACTTC,CASGGTEQETQYF
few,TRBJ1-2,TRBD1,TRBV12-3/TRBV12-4,TGTGCCAGCACCCGGACAGGGAAGGATGGTGGCTACACCTTC,CASTRTGKDGGYTF
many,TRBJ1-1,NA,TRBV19,TGTGCCAGTAGTATAGTCGGAGGGGCTGAAGCTTTCTTT,CASSIVGGAEAFF
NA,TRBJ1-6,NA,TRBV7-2,TGTGCCAGCAGCTTATCTCAAGGGTTCCATTCACCCCTCCACTTT,CASSLSQGFHSPLHF
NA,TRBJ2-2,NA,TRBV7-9,TGTGCCAGCAGCCCCGTGGGGGGCGGGGAGCTGTTTTTT,CASSPVGGGELFF
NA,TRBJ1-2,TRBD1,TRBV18,TGTGCCAGCTCGCCGGGACAGAGGAGGGACTATGGCTGCACCTTC,CASSPGQRRDYGCTF
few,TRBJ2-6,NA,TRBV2,TGTGCCAGCAGTGCATGGTCTGGGGCCAACGTCCTGACTTTC,CASSAWSGANVLTF
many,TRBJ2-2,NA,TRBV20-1,TGCAGTGCTATAGACGGCACCCCCGGGGAGCTGTTTTTT,CSAIDGTPGELFF
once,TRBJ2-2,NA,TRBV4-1,TGCGCCAGCAGCCCTCCCAGGGGGGTAACCGGGGAGCTGTTTTTT,CASSPPRGVTGELFF
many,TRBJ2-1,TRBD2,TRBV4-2,TGTGCCAGCAGCCATCCCAACATAGCGGGAGGGGACTACAATGAGCAGTTCTTC,CASSHPNIAGGDYNEQFF
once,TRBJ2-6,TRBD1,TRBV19,TGTGCCAGTAGTACTCCAGGGGGCTCTGGGGCCAACGTCCTGACTTTC,CASSTPGGSGANVLTF
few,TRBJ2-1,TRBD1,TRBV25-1,TGTGCCAGCAGTGAACGACAGGGGGCAGATGAGCAGTTCTTC,CASSERQGADEQFF
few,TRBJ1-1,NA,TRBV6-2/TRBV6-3,TGTGCCAGCAGTTACGGAGGGAACACTGAAGCTTTCTTT,CASSYGGNTEAFF
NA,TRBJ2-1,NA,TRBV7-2,TGTGCCAGCAGCTCCGGTGGGAATTCAGGTGAGCAGTTCTTC,CASSSGGNSGEQFF
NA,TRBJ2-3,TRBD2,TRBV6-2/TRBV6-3,TGTGCCAGCATTAGCGGGATTGGGTCAGATACGCAGTATTTT,CASISGIGSDTQYF
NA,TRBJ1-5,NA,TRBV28,TGTGCCAACAGTCTACTATCGAATCAGCCCCAGCATTTT,CANSLLSNQPQHF
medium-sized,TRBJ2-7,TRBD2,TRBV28,TGTGCCAGCAGCCCCAGGTGGGGCGGGGGAGGGTACGAGCAGTACTTC,CASSPRWGGGGYEQYF
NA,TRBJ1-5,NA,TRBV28,TGTGCCACCAGCCTCCGATCGAATCAGCCCCATCAATTT,CATSLRSNQPHQF
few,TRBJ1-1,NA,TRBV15,TGTGCCACCAGCAGAGAAACGCCGGGTAGGATTGGTAAAGCTTTCTTT,CATSRETPGRIGKAFF
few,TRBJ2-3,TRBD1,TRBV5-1,TGCGCCAGCAGCCGCGGGACAGGTCTTACCACAGATACGCAGTATTTT,CASSRGTGLTTDTQYF
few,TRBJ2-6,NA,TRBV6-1,TGTGCCAGCAGTGACGGGAGCTCTTGGGCCAACGTCCTGACTTTC,CASSDGSSWANVLTF
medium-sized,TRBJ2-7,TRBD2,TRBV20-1,TGCAGTGTGTGGACCGCGGCGGGAGGGCAATACGAGCAGTACTTC,CSVWTAAGGQYEQYF
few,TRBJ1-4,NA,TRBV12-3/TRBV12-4,TGTGCCAGCAGTTCAGTAAATGAAAAACTGTTTTTT,CASSSVNEKLFF
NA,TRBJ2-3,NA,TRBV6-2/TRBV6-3,TGTGCCAGCAGTTACTCGCAGCTTCGCACAGATACGCAGTATTTT,CASSYSQLRTDTQYF
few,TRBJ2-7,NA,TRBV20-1,TGCAGTGCATTGAGAGTTTCCTACGAGCAGTACTTC,CSALRVSYEQYF
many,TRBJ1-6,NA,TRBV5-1,TGCGCCAGCAGCCATGATAAGAACAGGGACGACTCCTATAATTCACCCCTCCACTTT,CASSHDKNRDDSYNSPLHF
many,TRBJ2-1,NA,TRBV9,TGTGCCAGCAGCTTTAACGGAGAGGGGAATGAGCAGTTCTTC,CASSFNGEGNEQFF
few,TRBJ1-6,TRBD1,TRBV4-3,TGCGCCAGCAGCCAAGACTCAGGGGGCGATTCACCCCTCCACTTT,CASSQDSGGDSPLHF
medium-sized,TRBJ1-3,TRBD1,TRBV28,TGTGCCAGCAGTCCAAGGACAGGAGGAAACACCATATATTTT,CASSPRTGGNTIYF